The 32 T cell receptor beta chains presented below share a single source sample, sequenced in a study of control samples from healthy donors and cancer patients. Clones were read by immunoSEQ multiplex PCR, and TCRdb kept only the in-frame ones, dropping some. The sample has around 72,000 clones; roughly 84% are singletons. Material for sequencing was blood. All receptors come from a man aged 50-59 years in good health.

The chain employs TRBV7-9 and TRBJ2-3, with TRBD1 matching over 9 bases. In germline, CDR1 is SEHNR, CDR2 FQNEAQ (reference sequence). The CDR3 contains 15 residues. The V and J ends lost 3 bases and 4 bases, in that order; junction bases with no gene match: 5. CDR3 residues: CASSLGQGQADTQYF. The CDR3 DNA sequence: TGTGCCAGCAGCTTGGGACAGGGACAGGCAGATACGCAGTATTTT.

The J gene is TRBJ2-3, the V gene TRBV5-4, with D tentatively TRBD1 (6 bases). V was trimmed by 0 bases and J by 0 bases, leaving 14 bases between them. The germline V gene encodes CDR1 SGHNT and CDR2 YYREEE (reference sequence). There are 17 residues in the CDR3. CDR3 DNA: TGTGCCAGCAGCTTGGCCCTAGGGGACACTAGCACAGATACGCAGTATTTT. Amino acids: CASSLALGDTSTDTQYF.

This clone has a single count. The chain couples TRBV6-2 or TRBV6-3 to TRBJ2-7, with 14 bases matching TRBD2. The ends lost 5 bases at V and 4 bases at J; junction bases unmatched: 7. This CDR3 is 16 amino acids long. Germline V CDR1 and CDR2: MNHEY, SVGEGT. CDR3 DNA sequence: TGTGCCAGCAGTGCGAGACTAGCGGGAGGGCGTTACGAGCAGTACTTC. Translating it yields CASSARLAGGRYEQYF.

The chain couples TRBV19 to TRBJ2-1; D possibly corresponds to TRBD2 (7 bases). The germline CDR1 and CDR2 sequences are LNHDA and SQIVND (reference sequence). The CDR3 is 15 amino acids. The germline V and J ends were trimmed by 7 bases and 7 bases, with 20 bases remaining between them. The CDR3 DNA reads TGTGCCAGTACCCTAAGGGGGGAGGGAAGTAATGAGCAGTTCTTC. This encodes CASTLRGEGSNEQFF.

This clone was counted a few times. This chain links TRBV19 with TRBJ2-7; 9 nucleotides align to TRBD2. This CDR3 has 14 residues. The germline CDR1 and CDR2 sequences are LNHDA and SQIVND (reference sequence). J was trimmed by 0 bases and V by 9 bases; bases with no gene match: 6. The CDR3: CASSAGGSSYEQYF. The CDR3 DNA reads TGTGCCAGCTCGGCGGGGGGGAGCTCCTACGAGCAGTACTTC.

The rearrangement uses TRBV6-5 and TRBJ1-2; D possibly corresponds to TRBD1 (5 bases). Germline CDR1 reads MNHEY; CDR2 reads SVGAGI. CDR3 size: 13 residues. V lost 10 bases to trimming and J lost 0 bases, with 12 bases between them. Here the CDR3 reads CATTEGPNYGYTF. The CDR3 nucleotides read TGTGCCACCACCGAGGGGCCTAACTATGGCTACACCTTC.

The chain uses TRBV30 and TRBJ2-7; the D gene is possibly TRBD1 (6 bases). V was clipped by 1 base and J by 0 bases, with 13 bases between them. CDR3 size: 15 residues. Germline V gives CDR1 GTSNPN, CDR2 SVGIG (reference sequence). Here the CDR3 reads CAWSGTARSSYEQYF. CDR3 nucleotide sequence: TGTGCCTGGAGTGGGACAGCCAGAAGCTCCTACGAGCAGTACTTC.

The chain uses TRBV24-1 and TRBJ2-3, with 11 bases aligning to TRBD2. CDR3 size: 16 residues. V lost 5 bases and J lost 0; bases outside the gene matches: 3. Germline values: CDR1 KGHDR, CDR2 SFDVKD. CDR3 sequence (DNA): TGTGCCACCAGTGGACTAGCGGGACTGAGCACAGATACGCAGTATTTT. This gives the protein CATSGLAGLSTDTQYF.

The V call is TRBV5-1, the J call TRBJ2-2; possible D gene TRBD1, 5 bases. Trimming took off 4 bases at V and 0 bases at J, with 13 bases between the two ends. The CDR3 length is 16 residues. In germline, CDR1 is SGHRS, CDR2 YFSETQ. CDR3 protein: CASSQVGAANTGELFF. In nucleotides, the CDR3 is TGCGCCAGCAGCCAGGTAGGGGCGGCGAACACCGGGGAGCTGTTTTTT.

This chain links TRBV28 with TRBJ2-1; possible D gene TRBD2, 5 bases. The V gene lost 8 bases and the J gene lost 0 bases, with 11 bases spanning the gap. This CDR3 contains 14 residues. From germline, CDR1 is MDHEN and CDR2 SYDVKM. DNA of the CDR3: TGTGCCAGCGTAGGGAGTCCCTCCTACAATGAGCAGTTCTTC. This encodes CASVGSPSYNEQFF.

Concerning this clone: Germline and junction disagree at one end, which may indicate a read error. The chain employs TRBV20-1 and TRBJ2-3; no definite D call. Germline CDR1 DFQATT, CDR2 SNEGSKA (reference sequence). The CDR3 runs 11 residues. CDR3 sequence reads: CSARSIDTQYF. The CDR3 region has the DNA TGCAGTGCTAGAAGCATAGATACGCAGTATTTT.

The chain is built from TRBV28 and TRBJ2-7; 7 bases are shared with TRBD1. Germline V lookup: CDR1 MDHEN, CDR2 SYDVKM. The V and J ends lost 3 bases and 4 bases, in that order; junction bases with no gene match: 6. CDR3 size: 14 residues. DNA of the CDR3: TGTGCCAGCAGTTTGGGGACAGCAACGTACGAGCAGTACTTC. Its translation is CASSLGTATYEQYF.

The chain recombines TRBV30 with TRBJ1-6; maybe TRBD1 (5 bases). From germline, CDR1 is GTSNPN and CDR2 SVGIG (reference sequence). The V end lost 8 bases, the J end lost 9 bases, and 17 bases lay between the germline ends. This CDR3 spans 13 amino acids. This chain's CDR3 is CALSGGFGSPLHF. CDR3 DNA: TGTGCCCTAAGCGGGGGTTTCGGTTCACCCCTCCACTTT.

This rearrangement joins TRBV5-4 to TRBJ2-3, with 10 bases matching TRBD2. The length of the CDR3 is 16 residues. Germline CDR1 is SGHNT and CDR2 is YYREEE (reference sequence). Trimming cost V 4 bases and J 6 bases; bases outside gene matches: 11. The CDR3 reads CASSPVVAGGRDTQYF. The CDR3 bases are TGTGCCAGCAGCCCTGTAGTAGCGGGGGGACGGGATACGCAGTATTTT.

The rearrangement links TRBV28 to TRBJ2-3; 7 bases are a match to TRBD1. V was clipped by 3 bases and J by 2 bases; unmatched bases: 5. The CDR3 consists of 15 residues. Germline V lookup: CDR1 MDHEN, CDR2 SYDVKM. In DNA form, the CDR3 reads TGTGCCAGCAGTTTCAGTGAGGGGGCCACAGATACGCAGTATTTT. It codes for CASSFSEGATDTQYF.

The V call is TRBV11-3, the J call TRBJ2-4; D is ambiguous. Germline CDR1 is SGHNT and CDR2 is YENEEA. The germline V and J ends were trimmed by 4 bases and 8 bases, with 9 bases remaining between them. The CDR3 loop spans 12 amino acids. The CDR3 DNA is TGTGCCAGCAGCTCGTTAATGGACATTCAGTACTTC. As protein: CASSSLMDIQYF.

This clone is a singleton in its sample. The chain recombines TRBV6-6 with TRBJ2-3; D remains unclear. The CDR3 totals 13 residues. Trimming left V 2 bases short and J 5 bases short, with 8 bases between. The germline V gene has CDR1 MNHNY and CDR2 SVGAGI (reference sequence). In DNA, the CDR3 is TGTGCCAGCAGTTACATAGGAAAAGATACGCAGTATTTT. It is translated as CASSYIGKDTQYF.

V usage is TRBV6-5 and J usage is TRBJ1-6; D possibly corresponds to TRBD1 (5 bases). The CDR3 is 15 residues long. Germline lookup yields CDR1 MNHEY and CDR2 SVGAGI. The V gene lost 6 bases and the J gene lost 7 bases, with 16 bases spanning the gap. This CDR3 reads CASSDEPGRNSPLHF. In DNA form, the CDR3 reads TGTGCCAGCAGCGATGAGCCAGGGCGGAATTCACCCCTCCACTTT.

The CDR3 DNA sequence: TGCGCCAGCAGCTTGGCAGGGACAGGGGGTGAAAAACTGTTTTTT. This codes for CASSLAGTGGEKLFF. V usage is TRBV5-1 and J usage is TRBJ1-4; 11 bases line up with TRBD1. V lost 0 bases, J lost 7 bases, and 2 bases stayed unmatched. CDR1 is SGHRS, CDR2 YFSETQ, per germline. The CDR3 contains 15 residues.

This chain uses TRBV6-2 or TRBV6-3 with TRBJ2-5; D might be TRBD1 (5 bases). The germline CDR1 and CDR2 sequences are MNHEY and SVGEGT. Trimming took 5 bases from V and 7 from J, leaving 11 bases between them. There are 12 residues in the CDR3. The CDR3 coding sequence is TGTGCCAGCAGTGCCCAGGGTCGGACCCAGTACTTC. As protein: CASSAQGRTQYF.

The chain is built from TRBV7-9 and TRBJ2-3; D is ambiguous. Germline V lookup: CDR1 SEHNR, CDR2 FQNEAQ (reference sequence). V gave up 1 base and J gave up 6 bases, with 11 bases separating them. This CDR3 has 14 residues. The CDR3 region has the DNA TGTGCCAGCAGCTTAGGTTCTATGGGGGATACGCAGTATTTT. Protein: CASSLGSMGDTQYF.

The rearrangement joins TRBV15 to TRBJ1-4; the D is unclear. The V and J ends lost 8 bases and 5 bases respectively, with 6 bases between them. This CDR3 comprises 11 residues. Germline CDR1 is LNHNV and CDR2 is YYDKDF (reference sequence). The CDR3 DNA follows: TGTGCCACCCTGCAAAATGAAAAACTGTTTTTT. Translating it yields CATLQNEKLFF. Full variable domain (outside the CDR3, taken from reference TRBV15 and TRBJ1-4): DAMVIQNPRYQVTQFGKPVTLSCSQTLNHNVMYWYQQKSSQAPKLLFHYYDKDFNNEADTPDNFQSRRPNTSFCFLDIRSPGLGDTAMYLCATLQNEKLFFGSGTQLSVL.

The genes are TRBV5-1 and TRBJ2-1, with a tentative D call TRBD2 (6 bases). Germline lookup yields CDR1 SGHRS and CDR2 YFSETQ. Between the trimmed V and J ends, which lost 1 base and 4 bases, there was a span of 18 bases. The CDR3 is 17 amino acids. CDR3 region: CASSLSAGRLQYNEQFF. In DNA, the CDR3 is TGCGCCAGCAGCTTGAGCGCAGGGAGGTTACAATACAATGAGCAGTTCTTC.

The chain carries TRBV3-1 (or the pseudogene TRBV3-2) and TRBJ2-4; D is possibly TRBD2 (5 bases). Trimming shortened V by 0 bases and J by 3 bases, and 15 bases separated the two germline ends. This CDR3 has 17 amino acids. Germline lookup yields CDR1 LGHDT and CDR2 YNNKEL (reference sequence). The DNA for the CDR3 is TGTGCCAGCAGCCAAGATTCGGCTACTGGGAGCAAAAACATTCAGTACTTC. This gives the protein CASSQDSATGSKNIQYF.

This sequence joins TRBV7-9 and TRBJ2-5, with 11 bases aligning to TRBD2. The germline V gene has CDR1 SEHNR and CDR2 FQNEAQ (reference sequence). The CDR3 covers 14 residues. The junction had 4 bases not matched to a gene; V was cut back by 5 bases and J by 5 bases. CDR3 protein: CASSPGLAEETQYF. In DNA, the CDR3 is TGTGCCAGCAGCCCGGGACTAGCGGAGGAGACCCAGTACTTC.

This chain joins TRBV2 and TRBJ1-6; the D is unclear. The CDR3 extends over 15 amino acids. V dropped 2 bases and J dropped 9 bases, with 14 bases sitting between them. Germline values: CDR1 SNHLY, CDR2 FYNNEI. The CDR3 sequence is CASSELGRTGSPLHF. The CDR3 DNA sequence: TGTGCCAGCAGTGAACTGGGCAGGACGGGTTCACCCCTCCACTTT.

The rearrangement joins TRBV19 to TRBJ2-7, with D perhaps TRBD2 (6 bases). Deletions cut 1 base from V and 6 bases from J, with 16 bases between. CDR1 LNHDA and CDR2 SQIVND come from the germline V gene (reference sequence). The CDR3 consists of 15 residues. CDR3 DNA: TGTGCCAGTAGTATAGTGCGGGGAGGAGGACGCGAGCAGTACTTC. Its translation: CASSIVRGGGREQYF.

This rearrangement joins TRBV5-6 to TRBJ2-1, with D possibly being TRBD1 (6 bases). Germline loops: CDR1 SGHDT, CDR2 YYEEEE. Trimming pared 2 bases from V and 6 bases from J, leaving 6 bases between. CDR3 length equals 12 residues. The CDR3 nucleotides are TGTGCCAGCAGCTTACAGGGCAATGAGCAGTTCTTC. It encodes CASSLQGNEQFF.

The chain combines TRBV7-2 with TRBJ2-1; TRBD1 might be the D (5 bases). V gave up 0 bases and J gave up 9 bases, with 15 bases separating them. Germline loops: CDR1 SGHTA, CDR2 FQGNSA. The CDR3 sequence is 15 residues long. CDR3 protein: CASSLARGGAGEQFF. CDR3 DNA: TGTGCCAGCAGCTTAGCGAGAGGTGGGGCTGGTGAGCAGTTCTTC. The whole variable domain, filled in from reference TRBV7-2 and TRBJ2-1, reads GAGVSQSPSNKVTEKGKDVELRCDPISGHTALYWYRQSLGQGLEFLIYFQGNSAPDKSGLPSDRFSAERTGGSVSTLTIQRTQQEDSAVYLCASSLARGGAGEQFFGPGTRLTVL.

The V gene is TRBV6-2 or TRBV6-3, the J gene TRBJ2-5; 8 positions match TRBD1. The CDR3 consists of 15 residues. Looked up from germline, CDR1 is MNHEY and CDR2 is SVGEGT. J was trimmed by 2 bases and V by 2 bases; bases with no gene match: 4. The CDR3 nucleotides read TGTGCCAGCAGTTACCGTGGGACAGGACAAGAGACCCAGTACTTC. Translation gives CASSYRGTGQETQYF.

The chain couples TRBV9 to TRBJ2-7; TRBD2 is a possible D gene (7 bases). V was trimmed by 5 bases and J by 7 bases, leaving 22 bases between them. The CDR3 covers 15 residues. Germline V lookup: CDR1 SGDLS, CDR2 YYNGEE. As DNA, the CDR3 is TGTGCCAGCAGTCCCTTAGGGGGGGAGGGGCGTGAGCAGTACTTC. Protein sequence: CASSPLGGEGREQYF.

This clone was counted between two and nine times. The chain employs TRBV30 and TRBJ2-2; no clear D. CDR3 length equals 11 residues. V lost 0 bases, J lost 7 bases, and 3 bases lay in between. Germline V gene sequence: CDR1 GTSNPN, CDR2 SVGIG (reference sequence). The CDR3 DNA sequence: TGTGCCTGGAGTGTTCACGGGGAGCTGTTTTTT. Encoded protein: CAWSVHGELFF.